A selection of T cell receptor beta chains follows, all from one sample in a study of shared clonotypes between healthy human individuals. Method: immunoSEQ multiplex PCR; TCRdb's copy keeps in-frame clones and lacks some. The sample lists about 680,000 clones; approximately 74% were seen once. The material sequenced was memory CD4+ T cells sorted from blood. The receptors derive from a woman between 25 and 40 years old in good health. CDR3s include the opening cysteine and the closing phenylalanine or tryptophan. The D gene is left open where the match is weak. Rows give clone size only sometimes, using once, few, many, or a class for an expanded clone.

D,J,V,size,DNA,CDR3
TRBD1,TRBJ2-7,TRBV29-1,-,TGCAGCGTTGAAAATCAGGGGGCCTACGAGCAGTACTTC,CSVENQGAYEQYF
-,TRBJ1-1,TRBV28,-,TGTGCCAGCCACACCCCCGGGACATACACTGAAGCTTTCTTT,CASHTPGTYTEAFF
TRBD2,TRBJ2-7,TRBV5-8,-,TGTGCCAGCAGCCATAATATGTGGACTAGCGGGAGTCATGAGCAGTACTTC,CASSHNMWTSGSHEQYF
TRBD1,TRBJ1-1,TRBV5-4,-,TGTGCCAGCAGCTTGGGACAGGGACACGGCACTGAAGCTTTCTTT,CASSLGQGHGTEAFF
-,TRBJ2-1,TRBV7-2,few,TGTGCCAGCAGCCCGACTCGGAGCTCCTACAATGAGCAGTTCTTC,CASSPTRSSYNEQFF
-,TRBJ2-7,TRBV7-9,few,TGTGCCAGCAGCTTAATAGCGGCCGGTGAAGAGCAGTACTTC,CASSLIAAGEEQYF
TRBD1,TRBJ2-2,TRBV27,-,TGTGCCAGCAGTCGGGACAGGGGGCGCACCGGAGAGCTGTTTTTT,CASSRDRGRTGELFF
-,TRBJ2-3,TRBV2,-,TGTGCCAGCAGAGGCGGGTACACAGATACGCAGTATTTT,CASRGGYTDTQYF
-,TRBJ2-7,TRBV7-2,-,TGTGCCAGCAGCCCCCAGGTCGCCTTCTCCTACGAGCAGTACTTC,CASSPQVAFSYEQYF
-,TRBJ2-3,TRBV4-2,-,TGTGCCAGCAGCCCAATGGGAACGGGGGGCACAGATACGCAGTATTTT,CASSPMGTGGTDTQYF
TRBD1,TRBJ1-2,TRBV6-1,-,TGTGCCAGCGAACCGGGACAGGGGGCTGACTATGGCTACACCTTC,CASEPGQGADYGYTF
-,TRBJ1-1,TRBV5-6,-,TGTGCCAGCAGCTTCGTCCCCGAGGTTGACACTGAAGCTTTCTTT,CASSFVPEVDTEAFF
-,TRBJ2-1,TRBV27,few,TGTGCCAGCAGTTTGACAGGAAAGGCCCACAATGAGCAGTTCTTC,CASSLTGKAHNEQFF
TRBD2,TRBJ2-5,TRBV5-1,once,TGCGCCAGCAGCTCGTTGACTAGCAGGGAGACCCAGTACTTC,CASSSLTSRETQYF
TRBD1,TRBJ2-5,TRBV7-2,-,TGTGCCAGCAGCCGGACCGGGACAGGGTATGAGACCCAGTACTTC,CASSRTGTGYETQYF
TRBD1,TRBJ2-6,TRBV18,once,TGTGCCAGCTCACAACCGGGACAGGGCCGCTCTGGGGCCAACGTCCTGACTTTC,CASSQPGQGRSGANVLTF
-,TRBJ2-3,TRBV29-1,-,TGCAGCGTTGGAGCCGGGGGAGATACGCAGTATTTT,CSVGAGGDTQYF
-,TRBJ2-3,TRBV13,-,TGTGCCAGCAGCTCCGTAATAGGCGCAGATACGCAGTATTTT,CASSSVIGADTQYF
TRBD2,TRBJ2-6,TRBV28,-,TGTGCCAGCACCCCCGGGGGGGTACCGTCTGGGGCCAACGTCCTGACTTTC,CASTPGGVPSGANVLTF
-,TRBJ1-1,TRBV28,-,TGTGCCAGCAGTGGGTGGAACACTGAAGCTTTCTTT,CASSGWNTEAFF
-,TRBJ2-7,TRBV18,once,TGTGCCAGCTCACCAAGGGACACAAACTACGAGCAGTACTTC,CASSPRDTNYEQYF
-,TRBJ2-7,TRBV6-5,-,TGTGCCAGCAGTTACAACACCGGGACCCCACACGGGCAGTACTTC,CASSYNTGTPHGQYF
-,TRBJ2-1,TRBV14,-,TGTGCCAGCAGCCAAAACAATGAGCAGTTCTTC,CASSQNNEQFF
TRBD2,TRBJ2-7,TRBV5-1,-,TGCGCCAGCAGTCTAGCGGGGAGCTCCTACGAGCAGTACTTC,CASSLAGSSYEQYF
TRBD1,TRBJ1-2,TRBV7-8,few,TGTGCCAGCAGCCTGGACAGGGCCTCTTTCTATGGCTACACCTTC,CASSLDRASFYGYTF
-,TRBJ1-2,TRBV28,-,TGTGCCAGCAGTTTAAGCGATCTCCTAGGGGACTATGGCTACACCTTC,CASSLSDLLGDYGYTF
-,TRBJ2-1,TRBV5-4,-,TGTGCCAGCAGCACGCTAGGGGCGGGGTACAATGAGCAGTTCTTC,CASSTLGAGYNEQFF
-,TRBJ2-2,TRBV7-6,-,TGTGCCAGCAGCCCACAGGGTGCGAACACCGGGGAGCTGTTTTTT,CASSPQGANTGELFF
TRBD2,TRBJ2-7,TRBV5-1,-,TGCGCCAGCAGCTTGGGGCTAGCGGGAGCAATGGGAGGAGAGCAGTACTTC,CASSLGLAGAMGGEQYF
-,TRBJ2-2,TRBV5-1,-,TGCGCCAGCAGCCCGGGGATTGGGGACCGGTCCGGGGAGCTGTTTTTT,CASSPGIGDRSGELFF
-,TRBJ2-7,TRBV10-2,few,TGCGCCAGCAGACAAACGGTTTCCTACGAGCAGTACTTC,CASRQTVSYEQYF
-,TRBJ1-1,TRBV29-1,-,TGCAGCGTTCAGAACACTGAAGCTTTCTTT,CSVQNTEAFF
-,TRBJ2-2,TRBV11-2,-,TGTGCCAGCAGCTCGTGGACCACCGGGGAGCTGTTTTTT,CASSSWTTGELFF
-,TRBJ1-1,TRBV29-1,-,TGCAGCGTTGAACAGGCTATAAGGAACACTGAAGCTTTCTTT,CSVEQAIRNTEAFF
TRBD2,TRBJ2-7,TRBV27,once,TGTGCCAGCAGTTATAGAGCGGGAGGGCTTGGCGAGCAGTACTTC,CASSYRAGGLGEQYF
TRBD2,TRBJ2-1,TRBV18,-,TGTGCCAGCTCACCCCAGACTAGCGGGAACTACAATGAGCAGTTCTTC,CASSPQTSGNYNEQFF
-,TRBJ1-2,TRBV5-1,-,TGCGCCAGCAGCTTGGTACCGGGGAACTATGGCTACACCTTC,CASSLVPGNYGYTF
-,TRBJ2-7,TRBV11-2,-,TGTGCCAGCAGCTCTCTGAGCTCCTACGAGCAGTACTTC,CASSSLSSYEQYF
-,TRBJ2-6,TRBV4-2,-,TGTGCCAGCAGCCAAGATAGCACCTCTGGGGCCAACGTCCTGACTTTC,CASSQDSTSGANVLTF
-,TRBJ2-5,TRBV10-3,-,TGTGCCACCAAAGGGGTCGGGGAGACCCAGTACTTC,CATKGVGETQYF
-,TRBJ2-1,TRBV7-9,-,TGTGCCAGCAGCTACACCCCCCGGGGCAGTGAGCAGTTCTTC,CASSYTPRGSEQFF
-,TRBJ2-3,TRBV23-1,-,TGCGCCAGCAGTCCCGAGTTAGCGCGGAGAGGAACAGATACGCAGTATTTT,CASSPELARRGTDTQYF
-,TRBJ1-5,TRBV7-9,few,TGTGCCAGCAGTGCACTGGGGGGGGAAGGTCAGCCCCAGCATTTT,CASSALGGEGQPQHF
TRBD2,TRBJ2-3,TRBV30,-,TGTGCCTGGAGTGACCCTTGGGTAGCGGGAGGTGCGGATACGCAGTATTTT,CAWSDPWVAGGADTQYF
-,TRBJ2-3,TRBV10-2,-,TGCGCCAGCAGTGAGATGGCTGTTACGCAGTATTTT,CASSEMAVTQYF
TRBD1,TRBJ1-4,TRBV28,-,TGTGCCAGCAGTTTGGGCCAGGGGGTGGGAAAACTGTTTTTT,CASSLGQGVGKLFF
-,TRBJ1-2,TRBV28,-,TGTGCCAGCAGTTTATCAGGCCTGGGACCCAACTATGGCTACACCTTC,CASSLSGLGPNYGYTF
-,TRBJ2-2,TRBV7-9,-,TGTGCCACCTCCTCCGACAGGCCCCCCGGGGAGCTGTTTTTT,CATSSDRPPGELFF
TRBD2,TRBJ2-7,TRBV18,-,TGTGCCAGCTCACTCCAGCGGGAGCCTACCTACGAGCAGTACTTC,CASSLQREPTYEQYF
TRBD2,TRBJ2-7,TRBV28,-,TGTGCCAGCAGTCAAGCGGGATCCCTTGGAGAGCAGTACTTC,CASSQAGSLGEQYF
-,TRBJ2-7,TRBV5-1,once,TGCGCCAGCAGCGACTCCATCCCCCCCAACGAGCAGTACTTC,CASSDSIPPNEQYF
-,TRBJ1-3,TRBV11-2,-,TGTGCCAGCAGCTTAACCTCTGGAAACACCATATATTTT,CASSLTSGNTIYF
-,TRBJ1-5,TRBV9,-,TGTGCCAGCAGCGTAGGAGACAATCAGCCCCAGCATTTT,CASSVGDNQPQHF
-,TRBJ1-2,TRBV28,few,TGTGCCAGCGGCATTATTGGACCTCTGAGGGGCTACACCTTC,CASGIIGPLRGYTF
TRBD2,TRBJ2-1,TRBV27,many,TGTGCCAGCAGTTTATCTAGCGGGTATTACAATGAGCAGTTCTTC,CASSLSSGYYNEQFF